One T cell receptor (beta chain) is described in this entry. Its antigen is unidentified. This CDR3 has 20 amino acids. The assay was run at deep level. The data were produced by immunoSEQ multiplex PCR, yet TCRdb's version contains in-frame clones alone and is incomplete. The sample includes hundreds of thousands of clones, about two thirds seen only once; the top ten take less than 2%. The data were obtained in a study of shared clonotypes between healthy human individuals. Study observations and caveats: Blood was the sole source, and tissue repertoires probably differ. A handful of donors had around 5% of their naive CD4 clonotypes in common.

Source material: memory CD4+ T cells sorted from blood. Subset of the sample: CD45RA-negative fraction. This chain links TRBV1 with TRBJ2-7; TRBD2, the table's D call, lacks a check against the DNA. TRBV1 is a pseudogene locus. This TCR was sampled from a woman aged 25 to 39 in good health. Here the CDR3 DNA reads TGCACCAGCAGCCATCCTACGGGGGGACTAGCGGGACATCTACTACGGGAGCAGTACTTC. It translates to CTSSHPTGGLAGHLLREQYF.